The clone carrying this T cell receptor beta chain showed up just a few times. The V end lost 0 bases, the J end lost 5 bases, and 6 bases lay between the germline ends. Looked up from germline, CDR1 is SGHRS and CDR2 is YFSETQ. The CDR3 has 13 amino acids. This specimen comes from a study of OX40 agonist ivuxolimab in advanced cancers. Study in general: In this trial design, patients received ivuxolimab intravenously at 0.01 to 10 mg/kg every 2 weeks. Patients assigned to dose escalation were diagnosed with hepatocellular carcinoma, melanoma, renal cell or head and neck cancer. At 65% to 85% male, the cohort had a mean age of about 60 years, ranging from 23 to 79.

Method: immunoSEQ multiplex PCR; TCRdb's copy keeps in-frame clones and lacks some. Among 6,400 or so clones listed, around 77% were seen once. This TCR was sampled from an adult with an advanced solid tumor such as melanoma, head and neck, liver or kidney cancer. The input for sequencing was CD4+ or CD8+ T cells sorted from blood, taken in a trial of the OX40 agonist ivuxolimab. The V and J genes are TRBV5-1 and TRBJ1-5; D gene unclear. CDR3 residues: CASSLAPDQPQHF. Here the CDR3 DNA reads TGCGCCAGCAGCTTGGCCCCCGATCAGCCCCAGCATTTT.